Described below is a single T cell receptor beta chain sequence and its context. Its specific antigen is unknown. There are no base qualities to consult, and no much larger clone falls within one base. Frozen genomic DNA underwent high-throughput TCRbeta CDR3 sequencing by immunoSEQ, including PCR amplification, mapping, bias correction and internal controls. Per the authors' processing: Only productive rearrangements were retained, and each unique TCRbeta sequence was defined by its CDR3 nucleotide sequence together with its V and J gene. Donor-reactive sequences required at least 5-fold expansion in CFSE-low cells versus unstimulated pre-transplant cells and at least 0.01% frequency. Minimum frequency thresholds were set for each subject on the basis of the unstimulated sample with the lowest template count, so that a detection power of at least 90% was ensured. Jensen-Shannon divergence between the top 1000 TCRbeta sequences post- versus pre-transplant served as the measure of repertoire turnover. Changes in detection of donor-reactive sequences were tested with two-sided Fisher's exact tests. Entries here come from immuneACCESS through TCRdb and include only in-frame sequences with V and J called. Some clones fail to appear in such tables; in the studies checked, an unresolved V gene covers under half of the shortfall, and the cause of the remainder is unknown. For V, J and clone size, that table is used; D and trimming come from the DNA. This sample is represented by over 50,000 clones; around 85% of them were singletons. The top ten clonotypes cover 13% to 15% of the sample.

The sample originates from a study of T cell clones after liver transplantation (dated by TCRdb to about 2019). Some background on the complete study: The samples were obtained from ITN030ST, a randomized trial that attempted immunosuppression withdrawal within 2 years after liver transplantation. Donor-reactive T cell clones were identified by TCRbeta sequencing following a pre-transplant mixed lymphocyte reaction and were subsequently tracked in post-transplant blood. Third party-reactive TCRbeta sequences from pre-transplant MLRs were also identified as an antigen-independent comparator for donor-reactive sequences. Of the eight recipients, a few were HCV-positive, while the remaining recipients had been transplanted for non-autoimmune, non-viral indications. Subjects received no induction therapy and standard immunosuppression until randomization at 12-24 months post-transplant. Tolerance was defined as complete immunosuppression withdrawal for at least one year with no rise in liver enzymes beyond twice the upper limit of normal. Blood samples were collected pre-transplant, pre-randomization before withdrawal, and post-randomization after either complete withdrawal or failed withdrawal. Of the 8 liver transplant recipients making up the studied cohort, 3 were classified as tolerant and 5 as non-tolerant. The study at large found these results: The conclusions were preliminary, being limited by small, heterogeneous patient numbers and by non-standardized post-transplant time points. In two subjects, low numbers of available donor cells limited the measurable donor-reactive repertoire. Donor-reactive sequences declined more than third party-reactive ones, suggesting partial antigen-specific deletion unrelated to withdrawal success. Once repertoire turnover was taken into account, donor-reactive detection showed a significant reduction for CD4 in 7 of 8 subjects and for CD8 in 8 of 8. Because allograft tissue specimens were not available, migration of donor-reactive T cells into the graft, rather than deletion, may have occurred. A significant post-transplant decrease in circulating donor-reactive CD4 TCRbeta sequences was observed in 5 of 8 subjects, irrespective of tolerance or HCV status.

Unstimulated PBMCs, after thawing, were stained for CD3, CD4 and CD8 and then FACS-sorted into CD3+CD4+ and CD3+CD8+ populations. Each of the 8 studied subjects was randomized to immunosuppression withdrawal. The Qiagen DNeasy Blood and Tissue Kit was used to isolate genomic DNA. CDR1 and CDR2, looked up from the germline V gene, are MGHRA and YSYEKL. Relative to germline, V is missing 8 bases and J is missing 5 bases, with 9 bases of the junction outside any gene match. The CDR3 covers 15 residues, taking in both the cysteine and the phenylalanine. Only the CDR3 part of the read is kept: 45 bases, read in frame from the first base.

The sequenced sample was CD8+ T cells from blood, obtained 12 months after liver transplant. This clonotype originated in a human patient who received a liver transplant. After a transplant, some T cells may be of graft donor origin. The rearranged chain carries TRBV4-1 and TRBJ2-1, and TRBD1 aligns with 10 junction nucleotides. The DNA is TGCGCCAGCCGCCCGGGACAGGGGACCCACAATGAGCAGTTCTTC. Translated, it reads CASRPGQGTHNEQFF.